The next 9 T cell receptor beta chains were all read from a single sample in a study of identical twins. TCRdb called the 5' RACE reads again in MiXCR, with one record for every CDR3 protein. This table holds fewer than 900,000 distinct CDR3 sequences, 21% found once. The same data also went into a second study, on T cells expressing NK-cell markers.

Material: PBMCs. These receptor sequences come from a woman in her late teens or twenties in good health.

This clonotype appeared many times. V and J are TRBV20-1 and TRBJ1-2, with 8 bases lining up with TRBD1. After removal of 5 bases from V and 3 bases from J, the junction contained 2 bases not matched to a gene. CDR3 size: 12 residues. Germline lookup yields CDR1 DFQATT and CDR2 SNEGSKA (reference sequence). The CDR3 DNA is TGCAGTGCTTCAGGGGGCCACTATGGCTACACCTTC. This gives the protein CSASGGHYGYTF.

The chain couples TRBV6-1 to TRBJ2-1, with TRBD1 identical over 7 bases. Germline V lookup: CDR1 MNHNS, CDR2 SASEGT. This CDR3 is built from 15 residues. V lost 7 bases to trimming and J lost 6 bases; unmatched junction nucleotides: 12. CDR3 sequence reads: CASNLRGRGGNEQFF. Here the CDR3 DNA reads TGTGCCAGCAACCTGAGGGGGCGCGGAGGCAATGAGCAGTTCTTC.

This sequence joins TRBV20-1 and TRBJ2-7; D is undetermined. The CDR3 consists of 12 residues. CDR1 and CDR2 (germline): DFQATT, SNEGSKA (reference sequence). Between the trimmed V and J ends, which lost 3 bases and 2 bases, there was a span of 8 bases. The CDR3 loop reads CSASAPAYEQYF. The CDR3 region has the DNA TGCAGTGCTAGCGCGCCCGCCTACGAGCAGTACTTC.

This clonotype was found a few times. The V gene is TRBV29-1, the J gene TRBJ1-2; D call uncertain. The CDR3 consists of 13 residues. Trimming took off 4 bases at V and 7 bases at J, with 16 bases between the two ends. Germline V lookup: CDR1 SQVTM, CDR2 ANQGSEA. The CDR3 DNA reads as TGCAGCGTTGTTGGCTCGGCCAAACTTGGCTACACCTTC. Residues: CSVVGSAKLGYTF.

This clonotype has just one count. This chain connects TRBV11-2 to TRBJ2-5; 8 bases match TRBD1. This CDR3 is built from 16 residues. CDR1 is SGHAT and CDR2 is FQNNGV in the germline V gene. V lost 8 bases, J lost 3 bases, and 14 bases stayed unmatched. CDR3 amino acids: CASRDRGDGKKETQYF. CDR3 DNA sequence: TGTGCCAGCCGCGACAGGGGAGATGGGAAAAAAGAGACCCAGTACTTC.

The sample holds many counts of this clonotype. The chain combines TRBV7-2 with TRBJ2-1, with a possible D match to TRBD1 (6 bases). The CDR3 covers 15 residues. CDR1 and CDR2 (germline): SGHTA, FQGNSA. Trimming took 1 base from V and 7 from J, leaving 14 bases between them. CDR3 sequence (DNA): TGTGCCAGCAGCTTAGTAGGGGGAGTGAGGAATGAGCAGTTCTTC. It yields the protein CASSLVGGVRNEQFF.

The chain has TRBV7-9 and TRBJ1-2, with a possible D match to TRBD1 (5 bases). Germline lookup yields CDR1 SEHNR and CDR2 FQNEAQ (reference sequence). V lost 10 bases, J lost 8 bases, and 20 bases lay in between. CDR3 length: 13 residues. CDR3 protein: CATATGQGYGYTF. In DNA, the CDR3 is TGTGCCACGGCGACGGGGCAGGGCTACGGCTACACCTTC.

This clonotype was seen a few times. The rearrangement links TRBV12-3 or TRBV12-4 to TRBJ1-5, with D hard to call. V dropped 0 bases and J dropped 8 bases, with 8 bases sitting between them. CDR3 length: 13 amino acids. CDR3 in amino acids: CASSLASGEPQHF. The CDR3 DNA reads TGTGCCAGCAGTTTAGCGTCAGGTGAGCCCCAGCATTTT.

This sequence joins TRBV20-1 and TRBJ2-1, with a possible D match to TRBD2 (6 bases). Germline CDR1 and CDR2: DFQATT and SNEGSKA (reference sequence). The CDR3 length is 12 residues. Trimming took 5 bases from V and 8 from J, leaving 13 bases between them. The CDR3 reads CSARDSSYEQFF. Here the CDR3 DNA reads TGCAGTGCTCGGGACTCCTCATATGAGCAGTTCTTC.